This entry lists 14 T cell receptor beta chains sequenced from one sample in a study of blood T cell repertoires in COVID-19. Measured with immunoSEQ multiplex PCR; TCRdb has only the in-frame clones, and not every one. This table holds roughly 110,000 clones, roughly 80% found once. The sample consisted of peripheral blood. All receptors derive from a woman in her forties with acute or convalescent COVID-19.

For the CDR3, the DNA is TGTGCCAGCACCCCCGGGGGGTTTGGTGGCAATCAGCCCCAGCATTTT. Its protein is CASTPGGFGGNQPQHF. This chain links TRBV7-8 with TRBJ1-5; D perhaps matches TRBD1 (5 bases). Between the trimmed V and J ends, which lost 7 bases and 2 bases, there was a span of 18 bases. The CDR3 contains 16 residues. Germline loops: CDR1 SGHVS, CDR2 FQNEAQ.

The rearrangement uses TRBV7-9 and TRBJ2-1, with 10 bases fitting TRBD2. Trimming at V came to 7 bases and at J to 4 bases, leaving 16 bases not matched to a gene. This CDR3 contains 18 residues. CDR1 and CDR2 from the germline V gene are SEHNR and FQNEAQ (reference sequence). The CDR3 protein is CASIESGGALFGYNEQFF. CDR3 in DNA: TGTGCCAGCATAGAAAGCGGGGGGGCCCTATTCGGATACAATGAGCAGTTCTTC.

This clone was seen a handful of times. The chain links TRBV18 to TRBJ1-1; D unresolved. Germline assignment: CDR1 KGHSH and CDR2 LQKENI. This CDR3 is 14 amino acids long. V was shortened by 2 bases and J by 7 bases, with 14 bases between the two germline ends. The CDR3 coding sequence is TGTGCCAGCTCACCAGGCGGGAGGGCAGGTGAAGCTTTCTTT. Encoded protein: CASSPGGRAGEAFF.

The chain combines TRBV30 with TRBJ1-6, with D unclear. There are 15 residues in the CDR3. Germline CDR1 is GTSNPN and CDR2 is SVGIG (reference sequence). V was clipped by 0 bases and J by 2 bases, with 8 bases between them. CDR3 nucleotide sequence: TGTGCCTGGAGTGTCGAGGGCCCCTATAATTCACCCCTCCACTTT. This gives the protein CAWSVEGPYNSPLHF.

This clone was detected a few times. The rearrangement links TRBV28 to TRBJ1-1; the D is unclear. The ends were cut back, 8 bases at V and 2 bases at J, with 12 bases in the middle. This CDR3 has 13 residues. Germline V lookup: CDR1 MDHEN, CDR2 SYDVKM. The CDR3 bases are TGTGCCAGCCGGGTCTCCATCAACACTGAAGCTTTCTTT. Translated: CASRVSINTEAFF. Full variable domain (remainder filled in from reference TRBV28 and TRBJ1-1): DVKVTQSSRYLVKRTGEKVFLECVQDMDHENMFWYRQDPGLGLRLIYFSYDVKMKEKGDIPEGYSVSREKKERFSLILESASTNQTSMYLCASRVSINTEAFFGQGTRLTVV.

The rearrangement joins TRBV6-1 to TRBJ2-7, with TRBD1 as a possible D gene (6 bases). The CDR3 runs 17 residues. V was trimmed by 2 bases and J by 1 base, leaving 18 bases between them. Germline CDR1 and CDR2: MNHNS and SASEGT. CDR3 loop: CASSERRGHVVSYEQYF. Written as DNA, the CDR3 is TGTGCCAGCAGTGAACGCAGGGGCCATGTCGTTTCCTACGAGCAGTACTTC.

The chain links TRBV6-1 to TRBJ1-6, with a weak D call TRBD1 (6 bases). The CDR3 has 20 amino acids. Germline loops: CDR1 MNHNS, CDR2 SASEGT. The V end was cut by 4 bases, the J end by 0 bases, with 22 bases between. CDR3: CASSGGQPHLLSSYNSPLHF. CDR3 DNA: TGTGCCAGCAGTGGGGGGCAGCCCCATCTCCTTAGCTCCTATAATTCACCCCTCCACTTT.

The DNA for the CDR3 is TGTGCCAGCAGCTTAACCCTCCGGTCTATACAGTATTTT. The encoded protein is CASSLTLRSIQYF. The rearrangement uses TRBV11-1 and TRBJ2-3; D gene ambiguous. CDR1 SGHAT and CDR2 FQDESV come from the germline V gene (reference sequence). The CDR3 runs to 13 residues. V shed 2 bases and J shed 12 bases, with 15 bases lying between them.

The chain couples TRBV5-8 to TRBJ1-5; tentatively, D is TRBD1 (5 bases). The CDR3 spans 16 residues. Trimming left V 4 bases short and J 4 bases short, with 18 bases between. Germline loops: CDR1 SGHTS, CDR2 YDEGEE. The CDR3 DNA reads TGTGCCAGCAGCCGCCGGGGGAGCGTCCTTAATCAGCCCCAGCATTTT. As protein: CASSRRGSVLNQPQHF. The entire variable domain, with the rest obtained from reference TRBV5-8 and TRBJ1-5, is as follows: EAGVTQSPTHLIKTRGQQATLRCSPISGHTSVYWYQQALGLGLQFLLWYDEGEERNRGNFPPRFSGRQFPNYSSELNVNALELEDSALYLCASSRRGSVLNQPQHFGDGTRLSIL.

The V and J genes are TRBV11-2 and TRBJ2-7; D is ambiguous. CDR3 length: 15 residues. Germline V CDR1 and CDR2: SGHAT, FQNNGV. V lost 5 bases and J lost 0, with 14 bases in between. The CDR3 spells CASSPRLTHSYEQYF. CDR3 nucleotide sequence: TGTGCCAGCAGCCCCAGACTCACTCACTCCTACGAGCAGTACTTC.

The chain uses TRBV18 and TRBJ1-1; a weak D match, TRBD1 (6 bases). The V gene lost 6 bases and the J gene lost 0 bases, with 14 bases spanning the gap. CDR1 KGHSH and CDR2 LQKENI come from the germline V gene. The CDR3 spans 15 residues. CDR3 loop: CASSIGGAMNTEAFF. CDR3 nucleotide sequence: TGTGCCAGCTCTATCGGGGGGGCCATGAACACTGAAGCTTTCTTT.

The V call is TRBV7-9, the J call TRBJ1-2; 8 bases fit TRBD1. Germline CDR1 is SEHNR and CDR2 is FQNEAQ (reference sequence). With V trimmed by 2 bases and J by 7 bases, 9 bases remained unmatched. The CDR3 runs to 15 residues. CDR3 protein: CASSLSRTGWGGYTF. The CDR3 DNA is TGTGCCAGCAGCTTAAGCCGGACAGGGTGGGGTGGCTACACCTTC.

The V gene is TRBV19, the J gene TRBJ1-5; perhaps TRBD1 as D (5 bases). CDR3 size: 17 residues. Germline CDR1 and CDR2: LNHDA and SQIVND (reference sequence). V lost 7 bases to trimming and J lost 0 bases, with 19 bases between them. For the CDR3, the DNA is TGTGCCAGTACCCCACGCATCGGGGGGAGTAGCAATCAGCCCCAGCATTTT. This encodes CASTPRIGGSSNQPQHF.

The chain joins TRBV19 to TRBJ1-6; possibly TRBD1 for D (5 bases). The CDR3 spans 14 residues. CDR1 LNHDA and CDR2 SQIVND come from the germline V gene (reference sequence). Trimming shortened V by 8 bases and J by 11 bases, and 19 bases separated the two germline ends. This CDR3 reads CASRYQGFGTPLHF. CDR3 sequence (DNA): TGTGCCAGTCGTTATCAGGGATTTGGGACACCCCTCCACTTT.